Sequencing of this TCR beta chain was carried out in a study of T cells in women clearing cervical HPV infection. Turning to the study itself: Women with histologically confirmed HPV16-related CIN3 or worse, 2 with invasive cancer, served as cases. Cases' blood sampling followed lesion detection by median around 160 days (90 to 200). Findings of the study overall: Cases carried less TRBV6-7 than controls: about 0.1% versus 0.15%.

V was cut by 8 bases and J by 5 bases, with 7 bases left in between. The CDR3 length is 10 residues. Prevalent HPV16 infections were excluded; only incident single HPV16 infections included. Measured with immunoSEQ multiplex PCR; TCRdb has only the in-frame clones, and not every one. Its clone listing holds 25,000 to 35,000 clones. In the case of this clone: Its antigen remains unknown. The read stops 3 residues short of the end of the CDR3; the missing end is completed from the germline J gene.

Sequencing was carried out using blood buffy coat. The chain couples TRBV12-3 or TRBV12-4 to TRBJ2-7, with D hard to call. The sequence was obtained from a woman aged 18 to 75 with a cervical HPV16 infection that either progressed to CIN3+ or cleared (not recorded which). The part of the CDR3 DNA that was read is TGTGCCAGCGCTAGGCACGAG. Translation gives CASARHE. The full CDR3 protein reads CASARHEQYF.